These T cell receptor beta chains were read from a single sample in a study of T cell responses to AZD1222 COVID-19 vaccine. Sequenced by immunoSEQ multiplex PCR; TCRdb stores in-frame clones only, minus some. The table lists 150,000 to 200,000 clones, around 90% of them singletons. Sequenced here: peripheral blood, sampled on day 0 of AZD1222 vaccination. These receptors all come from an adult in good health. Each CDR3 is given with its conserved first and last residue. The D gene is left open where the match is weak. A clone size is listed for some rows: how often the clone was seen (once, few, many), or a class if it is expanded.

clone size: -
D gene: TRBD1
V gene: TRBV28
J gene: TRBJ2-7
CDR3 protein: CASSLTGGGSYEQYF
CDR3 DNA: TGTGCCAGCAGTTTAACAGGGGGTGGGTCCTACGAGCAGTACTTC

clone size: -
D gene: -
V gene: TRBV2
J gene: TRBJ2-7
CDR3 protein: CASRRDTQTPEQYF
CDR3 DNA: TGTGCCAGCAGGCGGGACACCCAGACCCCCGAGCAGTACTTC

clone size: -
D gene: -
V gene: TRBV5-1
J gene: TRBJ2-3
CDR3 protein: CASSLGSSSAADTQYF
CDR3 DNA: TGCGCCAGCAGCTTGGGGAGTTCGAGTGCAGCAGATACGCAGTATTTT

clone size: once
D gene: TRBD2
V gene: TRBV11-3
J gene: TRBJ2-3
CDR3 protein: CASSLGPSGSTDTQYF
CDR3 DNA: TGTGCCAGCAGCTTAGGTCCTAGCGGGAGCACAGATACGCAGTATTTT

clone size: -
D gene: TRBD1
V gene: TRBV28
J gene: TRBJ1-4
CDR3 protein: CASRRQGPSNEKLFF
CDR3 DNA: TGTGCCAGCAGAAGACAGGGCCCATCTAATGAAAAACTGTTTTTT

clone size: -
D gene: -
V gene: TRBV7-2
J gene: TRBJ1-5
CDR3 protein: CASSFGSRDQPQHF
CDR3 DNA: TGTGCCAGCAGCTTTGGGTCCAGAGACCAGCCCCAGCATTTT

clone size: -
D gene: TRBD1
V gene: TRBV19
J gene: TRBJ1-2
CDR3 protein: CASRARGQDGYTF
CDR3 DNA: TGTGCCAGTAGGGCCAGGGGGCAGGATGGCTACACCTTC

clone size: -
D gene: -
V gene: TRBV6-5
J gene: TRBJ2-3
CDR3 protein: CASSYGQLPDTQYF
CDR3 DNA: TGTGCCAGCAGTTATGGCCAGCTCCCAGATACGCAGTATTTT

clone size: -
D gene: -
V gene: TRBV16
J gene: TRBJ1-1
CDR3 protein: CASSPQQGSTEAFF
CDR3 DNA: TGTGCCAGCAGCCCTCAACAGGGCAGCACTGAAGCTTTCTTT

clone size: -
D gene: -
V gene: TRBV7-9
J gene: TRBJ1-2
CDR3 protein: CASSPRELYGYTF
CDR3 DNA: TGTGCCAGCAGCCCGAGGGAGCTCTATGGCTACACCTTC

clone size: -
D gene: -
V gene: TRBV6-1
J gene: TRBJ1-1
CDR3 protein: CASSEFRGSTEAFF
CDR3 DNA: TGTGCCAGCAGTGAATTTCGGGGATCCACTGAAGCTTTCTTT

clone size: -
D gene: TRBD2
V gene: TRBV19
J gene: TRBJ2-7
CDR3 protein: CASTLSGDSYEQYF
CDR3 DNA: TGTGCCAGTACCCTCAGCGGGGACTCCTACGAGCAGTACTTC

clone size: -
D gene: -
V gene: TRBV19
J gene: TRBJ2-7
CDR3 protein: CASSIDLGQPYEQYF
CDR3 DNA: TGTGCCAGTAGTATAGATCTGGGACAACCCTACGAGCAGTACTTC

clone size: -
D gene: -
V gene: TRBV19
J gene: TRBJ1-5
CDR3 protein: CASSIIPSTGALNQPQHF
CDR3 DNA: TGTGCCAGTAGTATCATACCGAGTACAGGTGCTCTCAATCAGCCCCAGCATTTT

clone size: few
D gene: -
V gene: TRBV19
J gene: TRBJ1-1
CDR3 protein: CASNIQGWAEAFF
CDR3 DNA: TGTGCCAGTAACATCCAGGGCTGGGCTGAAGCTTTCTTT

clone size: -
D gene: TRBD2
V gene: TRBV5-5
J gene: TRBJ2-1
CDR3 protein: CASSLAGRRGGDEQFF
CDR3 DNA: TGTGCCAGCAGCTTGGCCGGCCGACGGGGAGGGGATGAGCAGTTCTTC

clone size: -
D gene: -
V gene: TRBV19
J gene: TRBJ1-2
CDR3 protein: CASSITSRPTGGYTF
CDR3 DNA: TGTGCCAGTAGTATTACGAGCCGTCCAACGGGCGGCTACACCTTC

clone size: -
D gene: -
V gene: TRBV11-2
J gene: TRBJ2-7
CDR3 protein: CASSLAGQYYEQYF
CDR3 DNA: TGTGCCAGCAGCTTAGCCGGACAGTACTACGAGCAGTACTTC

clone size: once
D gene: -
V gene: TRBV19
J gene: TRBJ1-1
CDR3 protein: CASRFSIGQQGPEAFF
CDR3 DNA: TGTGCCAGTAGATTCTCAATTGGACAGCAAGGACCAGAAGCTTTCTTT

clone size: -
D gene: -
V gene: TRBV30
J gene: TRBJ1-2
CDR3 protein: CAWSDRLAYGYTF
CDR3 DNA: TGTGCCTGGAGCGACAGGCTCGCCTATGGCTACACCTTC

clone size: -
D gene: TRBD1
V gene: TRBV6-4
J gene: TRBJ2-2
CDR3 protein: CATSPETGGTGELFF
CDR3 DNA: TGTGCCACCTCACCCGAGACAGGGGGAACCGGGGAGCTGTTTTTT

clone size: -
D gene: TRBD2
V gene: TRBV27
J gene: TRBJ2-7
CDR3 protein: CASRRGGTSVLEQYF
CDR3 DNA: TGTGCCAGCAGGCGGGGAGGGACTAGCGTTCTCGAGCAGTACTTC

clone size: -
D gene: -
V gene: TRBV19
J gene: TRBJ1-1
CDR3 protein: CASSNTEAFF
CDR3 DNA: TGTGCCAGTAGTAATACTGAAGCTTTCTTT

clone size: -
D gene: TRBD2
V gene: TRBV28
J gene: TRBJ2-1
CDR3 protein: CATSSGATAPNEQFF
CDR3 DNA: TGTGCCACCTCAAGCGGGGCAACTGCCCCCAATGAGCAGTTCTTC

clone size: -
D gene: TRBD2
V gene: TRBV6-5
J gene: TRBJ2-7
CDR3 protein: CASSYSFGLAGGEQYF
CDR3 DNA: TGTGCCAGCAGTTACTCGTTCGGGCTAGCGGGAGGCGAGCAGTACTTC

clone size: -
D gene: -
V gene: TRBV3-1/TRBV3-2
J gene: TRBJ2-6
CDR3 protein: CASSQGRAGANVLTF
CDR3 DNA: TGTGCCAGCAGCCAAGGCAGGGCTGGGGCCAACGTCCTGACTTTC

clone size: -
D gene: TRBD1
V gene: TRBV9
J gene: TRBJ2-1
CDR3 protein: CASSERDSYYNEQFF
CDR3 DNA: TGTGCCAGCAGCGAAAGGGACAGCTACTACAATGAGCAGTTCTTC

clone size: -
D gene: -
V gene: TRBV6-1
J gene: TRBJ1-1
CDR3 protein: CASSELVGAFF
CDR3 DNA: TGTGCCAGCAGTGAGTTGGTTGGAGCTTTCTTT

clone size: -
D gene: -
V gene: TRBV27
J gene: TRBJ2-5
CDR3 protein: CASSSPAQGQETQYF
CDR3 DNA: TGTGCCAGCAGCTCCCCCGCGCAGGGTCAAGAGACCCAGTACTTC

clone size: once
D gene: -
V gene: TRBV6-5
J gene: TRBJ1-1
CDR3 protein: CASSRDKEANTEAFF
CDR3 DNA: TGTGCCAGCAGCCGGGACAAAGAGGCGAACACTGAAGCTTTCTTT

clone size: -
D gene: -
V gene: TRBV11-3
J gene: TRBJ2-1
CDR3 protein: CASSLGRGQGNEQFF
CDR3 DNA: TGTGCCAGCAGCTTAGGGCGGGGTCAGGGGAATGAGCAGTTCTTC

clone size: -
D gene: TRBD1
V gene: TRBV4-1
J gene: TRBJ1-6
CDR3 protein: CASSQDRGTAYNSPLHF
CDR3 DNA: TGCGCCAGCAGCCAAGATAGGGGGACAGCGTATAATTCACCCCTCCACTTT

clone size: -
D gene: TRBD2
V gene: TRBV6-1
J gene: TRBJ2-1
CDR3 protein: CASSERGRGNEQFF
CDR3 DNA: TGTGCCAGCAGTGAGCGGGGGAGGGGCAATGAGCAGTTCTTC

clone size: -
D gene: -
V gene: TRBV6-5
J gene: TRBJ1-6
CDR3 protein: CASSRGGRDSPLHF
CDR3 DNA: TGTGCCAGCAGCCGGGGTGGGAGAGATTCACCCCTCCACTTT

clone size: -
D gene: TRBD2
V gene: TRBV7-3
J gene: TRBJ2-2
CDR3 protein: CASSLKFAGGSTTGELFF
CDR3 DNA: TGTGCCAGCAGCTTAAAGTTTGCTGGCGGGAGTACCACCGGGGAGCTGTTTTTT

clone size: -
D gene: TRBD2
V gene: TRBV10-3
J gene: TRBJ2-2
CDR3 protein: CAISDAGDTGELFF
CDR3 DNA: TGTGCCATCAGTGATGCGGGGGACACCGGGGAGCTGTTTTTT

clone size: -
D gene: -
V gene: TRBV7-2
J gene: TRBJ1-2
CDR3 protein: CASSSRGGKYGYTF
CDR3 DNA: TGTGCCAGCAGCTCTAGGGGCGGGAAATATGGCTACACCTTC

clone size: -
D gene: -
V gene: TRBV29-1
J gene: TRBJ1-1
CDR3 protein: CSVVAEEAFF
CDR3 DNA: TGCAGCGTTGTGGCAGAAGAAGCTTTCTTT

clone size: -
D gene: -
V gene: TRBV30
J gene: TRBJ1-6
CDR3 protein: CAFQGVVKNSYNSPLHF
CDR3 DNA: TGTGCCTTCCAGGGTGTCGTTAAGAACTCCTATAATTCACCCCTCCACTTT

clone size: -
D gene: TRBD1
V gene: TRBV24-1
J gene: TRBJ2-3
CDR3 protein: CATRGTGSTDTQYF
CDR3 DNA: TGTGCCACCAGAGGGACAGGCAGCACAGATACGCAGTATTTT

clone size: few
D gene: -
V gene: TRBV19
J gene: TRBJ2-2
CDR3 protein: CASSLVVLNTGELFF
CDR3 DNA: TGTGCCAGTAGTTTGGTGGTATTGAACACCGGGGAGCTGTTTTTT

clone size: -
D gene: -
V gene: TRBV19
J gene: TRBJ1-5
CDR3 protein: CASSLIRGPDQPQHF
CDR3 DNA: TGTGCCAGTAGCCTCATCCGGGGTCCGGATCAGCCCCAGCATTTT

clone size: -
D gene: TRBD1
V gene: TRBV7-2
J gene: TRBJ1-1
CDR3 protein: CASSLRTGRGTEAFF
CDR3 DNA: TGTGCCAGCAGTCTTAGGACAGGCCGGGGCACTGAAGCTTTCTTT

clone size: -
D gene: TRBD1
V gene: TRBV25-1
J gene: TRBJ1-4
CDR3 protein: CASRTGANEKLFF
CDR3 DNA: TGTGCCAGCAGGACAGGGGCTAATGAAAAACTGTTTTTT

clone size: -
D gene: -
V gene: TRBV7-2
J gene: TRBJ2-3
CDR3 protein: CASSLEGPGPDTQYF
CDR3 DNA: TGTGCCAGCAGCTTGGAGGGACCAGGTCCGGATACGCAGTATTTT

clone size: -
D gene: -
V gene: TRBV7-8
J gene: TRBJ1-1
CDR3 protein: CASSLDRVRNTEAFF
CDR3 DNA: TGTGCCAGCAGCTTAGACAGGGTTAGGAACACTGAAGCTTTCTTT

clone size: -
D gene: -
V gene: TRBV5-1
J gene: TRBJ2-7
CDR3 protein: CASSLAVEGRSSYEQYF
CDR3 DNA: TGCGCCAGCAGCTTGGCCGTTGAGGGTCGCAGCTCCTACGAGCAGTACTTC

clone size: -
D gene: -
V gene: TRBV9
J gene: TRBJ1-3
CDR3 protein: CASSGDPRGVRNTIYF
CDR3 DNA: TGTGCCAGCAGCGGTGACCCGAGAGGGGTTAGAAACACCATATATTTT

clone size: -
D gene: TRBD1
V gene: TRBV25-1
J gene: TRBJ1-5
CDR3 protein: CASSARQGSQPQHF
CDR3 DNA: TGTGCCAGCAGTGCGAGACAGGGGAGTCAGCCCCAGCATTTT

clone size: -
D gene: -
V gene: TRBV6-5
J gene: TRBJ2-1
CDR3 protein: CASSGGVGVDEQFF
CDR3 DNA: TGTGCCAGCAGCGGGGGTGTCGGGGTTGATGAGCAGTTCTTC

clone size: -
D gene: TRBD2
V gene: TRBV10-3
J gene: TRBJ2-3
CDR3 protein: CAISDPAASGGSSTDTQYF
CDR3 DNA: TGTGCCATCAGTGACCCCGCCGCTAGCGGAGGATCTAGCACAGATACGCAGTATTTT

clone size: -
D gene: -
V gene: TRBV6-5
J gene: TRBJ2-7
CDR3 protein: CASSSRDTAYEQYF
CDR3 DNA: TGTGCCAGCAGTTCCCGGGACACCGCCTACGAGCAGTACTTC

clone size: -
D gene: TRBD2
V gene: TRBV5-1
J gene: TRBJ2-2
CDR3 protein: CASTVLAGGLNTGELFF
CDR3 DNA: TGCGCCAGCACGGTCCTAGCGGGAGGCCTGAACACCGGGGAGCTGTTTTTT